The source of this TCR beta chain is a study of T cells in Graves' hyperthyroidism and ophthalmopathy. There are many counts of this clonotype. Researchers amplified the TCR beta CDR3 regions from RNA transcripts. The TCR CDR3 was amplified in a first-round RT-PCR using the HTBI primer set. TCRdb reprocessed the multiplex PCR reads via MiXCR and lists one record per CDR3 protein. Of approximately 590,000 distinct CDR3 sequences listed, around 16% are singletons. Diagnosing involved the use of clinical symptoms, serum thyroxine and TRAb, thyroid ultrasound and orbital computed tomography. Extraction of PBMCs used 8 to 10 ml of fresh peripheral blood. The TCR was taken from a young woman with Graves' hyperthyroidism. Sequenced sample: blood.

The CDR3 reads CASNTGFGGTDTQYF. In nucleotides, the CDR3 is TGTGCCAGCAATACAGGGTTCGGAGGCACAGATACGCAGTATTTT. The rearrangement links TRBV2 to TRBJ2-3; D might be TRBD1 (6 bases). The CDR3 is 15 residues long. Germline CDR1 SNHLY, CDR2 FYNNEI. V lost 7 bases to trimming and J lost 1 base, with 15 bases between them.